Listed here are 25 T cell receptor beta chains from one sample, sequenced in a study of TIL therapy for anti-PD-1-resistant metastatic lung cancer. This was the immunoSEQ v3 assay. Using immunoSEQ multiplex PCR, the repertoire was profiled, and TCRdb retains in-frame clones only, with some absent. The sample has about 45,000 clones; less than 80% are singletons. Time point given: pre-treatment sample, taken before nivolumab and TIL therapy. This specimen was blood, taken at baseline. The receptors here all came from a man between 65 and 85 years old with non-small cell lung cancer.

This clone appeared once. The chain combines TRBV18 with TRBJ1-1; the D is unclear. The germline V gene has CDR1 KGHSH and CDR2 LQKENI. V was clipped by 5 bases and J by 0 bases, with 7 bases between them. The CDR3 length is 13 residues. The CDR3 DNA follows: TGTGCCAGCTCAGTGGGTATGAACACTGAAGCTTTCTTT. As protein: CASSVGMNTEAFF.

This chain links TRBV19 with TRBJ2-7; possibly TRBD1 for D (6 bases). Trimming took off 5 bases at V and 4 bases at J, with 30 bases between the two ends. The length of the CDR3 is 19 residues. CDR1 and CDR2 from the germline V gene are LNHDA and SQIVND (reference sequence). This CDR3 is CASSRNRVFVADLRYEQYF. For the CDR3, the DNA is TGTGCCAGTAGTCGAAACAGGGTGTTCGTCGCCGACCTTAGGTACGAGCAGTACTTC.

The chain carries TRBV2 and TRBJ2-2, with 10 nucleotides matching TRBD2. Trimming took 4 bases from V and 4 from J; bases not matched to a gene: 3. Germline V gene data show CDR1 as SNHLY and CDR2 as FYNNEI. The CDR3 covers 15 residues. The CDR3 bases are TGTGCCAGCAGTGGGACTAGCGGAAGCACCGGGGAGCTGTTTTTT. This translates into CASSGTSGSTGELFF.

This chain joins TRBV5-1 and TRBJ2-1; D ambiguous. The V gene lost 0 bases and the J gene lost 0 bases, with 7 bases spanning the gap. CDR1 SGHRS and CDR2 YFSETQ come from the germline V gene. The CDR3 extends over 15 amino acids. CDR3 sequence (DNA): TGCGCCAGCAGCTTGGGGACGAGCTCCTACAATGAGCAGTTCTTC. This encodes CASSLGTSSYNEQFF.

This clone occurred once. The chain employs TRBV7-8 and TRBJ1-2; no firm D call. CDR3 length: 15 residues. V was trimmed by 0 bases and J by 4 bases, leaving 12 bases between them. The V gene's germline CDR1 is SGHVS and CDR2 FQNEAQ. CDR3 sequence: CASSLAPRGGYGYTF. The CDR3 DNA reads TGTGCCAGCAGCTTAGCGCCCCGGGGTGGCTATGGCTACACCTTC.

This chain connects TRBV5-6 to TRBJ2-5, with D possibly being TRBD1 (5 bases). This CDR3 has 14 residues. Germline CDR1 reads SGHDT; CDR2 reads YYEEEE. V shed 2 bases and J shed 3 bases, with 11 bases lying between them. Here the CDR3 reads CASSFVQDKETQYF. CDR3 bases: TGTGCCAGCAGCTTTGTACAGGATAAAGAGACCCAGTACTTC.

This clone was seen a single time. The gene calls are TRBV11-2 and TRBJ2-5; unclear D gene. The CDR3 has 15 residues. Trimming removed 5 bases at V and 4 bases at J, with 17 bases between. The germline CDR1 and CDR2 sequences are SGHAT and FQNNGV. DNA of the CDR3: TGTGCCAGCAGCATAGTAGGACGGACGGGAGAGACCCAGTACTTC. Translating it yields CASSIVGRTGETQYF. The full variable domain, in which reference TRBV11-2 and TRBJ2-5 provide the parts outside the CDR3, is EAGVAQSPRYKIIEKRQSVAFWCNPISGHATLYWYQQILGQGPKLLIQFQNNGVVDDSQLPKDRFSAERLKGVDSTLKIQPAKLEDSAVYLCASSIVGRTGETQYFGPGTRLLVL.

The genes are TRBV7-9 and TRBJ2-2; perhaps TRBD1 as D (5 bases). Between the trimmed V and J ends, which lost 8 bases and 2 bases, there was a span of 12 bases. Germline loops: CDR1 SEHNR, CDR2 FQNEAQ (reference sequence). This CDR3 has 14 residues. The CDR3 DNA sequence: TGTGCCAGCTCTGGGCAGGGAAACACCGGGGAGCTGTTTTTT. Amino acid sequence: CASSGQGNTGELFF.

The gene calls are TRBV9 and TRBJ2-7; 12 bases fit TRBD1. V was clipped by 4 bases and J by 4 bases; unmatched bases: 6. Germline loops: CDR1 SGDLS, CDR2 YYNGEE. The length of the CDR3 is 15 residues. CDR3 in amino acids: CASSSGTGGDYEQYF. CDR3 nucleotides: TGTGCCAGCAGCTCCGGGACAGGGGGCGATTACGAGCAGTACTTC.

The rearrangement uses TRBV11-2 and TRBJ1-1; D is possibly TRBD1 (5 bases). The CDR3 is 13 amino acids. V lost 6 bases and J 4 bases, leaving 12 bases between the germline ends. CDR1 SGHAT and CDR2 FQNNGV come from the germline V gene. This CDR3 is CASRGVVGTEAFF. The CDR3 bases are TGTGCCAGCAGAGGGGTGGTGGGCACTGAAGCTTTCTTT.

This clone was picked up a small number of times. The V gene is TRBV28, the J gene TRBJ1-4, with 7 bases aligning to TRBD1. Germline assignment: CDR1 MDHEN and CDR2 SYDVKM. The CDR3 covers 11 residues. V trimming: 11 bases; J trimming: 8 bases; junction bases outside the gene matches: 5. Here the CDR3 reads CAVGGEEKLFF. The CDR3 DNA sequence: TGTGCCGTAGGGGGCGAAGAAAAACTGTTTTTT. Full variable domain (missing parts from reference TRBV28 and TRBJ1-4): DVKVTQSSRYLVKRTGEKVFLECVQDMDHENMFWYRQDPGLGLRLIYFSYDVKMKEKGDIPEGYSVSREKKERFSLILESASTNQTSMYLCAVGGEEKLFFGSGTQLSVL.

The table lists this clone with a count of one. CDR3 coding DNA: TGCGCCAGCAGGCCGACTAGCGGGCTCCTCAGCTACGAGCAGTACTTC. This sequence encodes CASRPTSGLLSYEQYF. The rearrangement joins TRBV5-1 to TRBJ2-7; 10 bases agree with TRBD2. CDR3 size: 16 residues. Trimming took 5 bases from V and 3 from J; bases not matched to a gene: 11. Germline values: CDR1 SGHRS, CDR2 YFSETQ.

The chain combines TRBV4-3 with TRBJ2-7, with D perhaps matching TRBD2 (5 bases). The CDR3 sequence is 16 residues long. V lost 0 bases to trimming and J lost 0 bases, with 12 bases between them. Germline CDR1 LGHNA, CDR2 YSLEER. CDR3 amino acids: CASSQETTLNSYEQYF. CDR3 bases: TGCGCCAGCAGCCAAGAGACTACTCTTAACTCCTACGAGCAGTACTTC.

The chain uses TRBV7-8 and TRBJ2-7; D remains unclear. The CDR3 is made up of 14 amino acids. Germline CDR1 reads SGHVS; CDR2 reads FQNEAQ. V was shortened by 4 bases and J by 4 bases, with 14 bases between the two germline ends. CDR3 residues: CASSSGPLQYEQYF. For the CDR3, the DNA is TGTGCCAGCAGCTCAGGACCATTACAGTACGAGCAGTACTTC. Full variable domain (outside the CDR3, taken from reference TRBV7-8 and TRBJ2-7): GAGVSQSPRYKVAKRGQDVALRCDPISGHVSLFWYQQALGQGPEFLTYFQNEAQLDKSGLPSDRFFAERPEGSVSTLKIQRTQQEDSAVYLCASSSGPLQYEQYFGPGTRLTVT.

The chain combines TRBV6-1 with TRBJ1-5, with D uncertain. The CDR3 contains 13 residues. Germline loops: CDR1 MNHNS, CDR2 SASEGT. V lost 3 bases and J 4 bases, leaving 7 bases between the germline ends. For the CDR3, the DNA is TGTGCCAGCAGTGACCGAGAAAATCAGCCCCAGCATTTT. Protein product: CASSDRENQPQHF.

This chain uses TRBV27 with TRBJ2-3; D is undetermined. Germline lookup yields CDR1 MNHEY and CDR2 SMNVEV (reference sequence). V lost 4 bases and J 3 bases, leaving 14 bases between the germline ends. The CDR3 runs 15 residues. The CDR3 reads CASSYPDDVTDTQYF. In nucleotides, the CDR3 is TGTGCCAGCAGTTATCCGGACGACGTGACAGATACGCAGTATTTT.

The rearrangement joins TRBV11-3 to TRBJ2-2; weak D call: TRBD2 (5 bases). This CDR3 contains 14 residues. Trimming pared 5 bases from V and 5 bases from J, leaving 12 bases between. Germline CDR1 SGHNT, CDR2 YENEEA. The CDR3 sequence is CASSAEGSTGELFF. CDR3 DNA sequence: TGTGCCAGCAGCGCCGAGGGCAGTACCGGGGAGCTGTTTTTT.

The V and J genes are TRBV7-6 and TRBJ1-4; D is possibly TRBD1 (5 bases). Trimming stripped 1 base from V and 7 bases from J, with 13 bases between. The CDR3 has 15 amino acids. CDR1 and CDR2 from the germline V gene are SGHVS and FNYEAQ. The CDR3 bases are TGTGCCAGCAGCTTAGGAGGGACGATGGGTGAAAAACTGTTTTTT. This codes for CASSLGGTMGEKLFF.

The chain has TRBV5-6 and TRBJ2-5; tentative D call: TRBD2 (6 bases). The CDR3 contains 14 residues. Trimming cost V 3 bases and J 3 bases, with 12 bases left between them. CDR1 and CDR2 (germline): SGHDT, YYEEEE. CDR3 residues: CASSSGLLKETQYF. The CDR3 DNA sequence: TGTGCCAGCAGCTCGGGACTCTTAAAAGAGACCCAGTACTTC.

This chain joins TRBV15 and TRBJ2-7; D is unresolved. V lost 1 base and J lost 0, with 7 bases in between. The germline CDR1 and CDR2 sequences are LNHNV and YYDKDF (reference sequence). The CDR3 extends over 14 amino acids. CDR3 bases: TGTGCCACCAGCAGAGGGGGTGGCTCCTACGAGCAGTACTTC. Protein: CATSRGGGSYEQYF.

In nucleotides, the CDR3 is TGTGCCAGCAGCTTATTACAGGTACATGAGCAGTTCTTC. The encoded protein is CASSLLQVHEQFF. The rearrangement links TRBV7-2 to TRBJ2-1, with D maybe TRBD1 (5 bases). The V end lost 2 bases, the J end lost 8 bases, and 10 bases lay between the germline ends. CDR1 is SGHTA, CDR2 FQGNSA, per germline. The CDR3 is made up of 13 amino acids.

The chain is built from TRBV18 and TRBJ1-2; perhaps TRBD1 as D (5 bases). V gave up 3 bases and J gave up 4 bases, with 12 bases separating them. This CDR3 has 14 residues. Germline V gene lookup returns CDR1 KGHSH and CDR2 LQKENI. CDR3 in DNA: TGTGCCAGCTCACCTGGAGTAGACAGCTATGGCTACACCTTC. It yields the protein CASSPGVDSYGYTF.

A single count supports this clone. The chain is built from TRBV5-6 and TRBJ2-1, with 9 bases that match TRBD1. The trim removed 4 bases at V and 5 bases at J, leaving 1 base unmatched. The germline CDR1 and CDR2 sequences are SGHDT and YYEEEE. The CDR3 length is 13 residues. The CDR3 nucleotides are TGTGCCAGCAGCCGGGACAGGGACAATGAGCAGTTCTTC. Translating gives CASSRDRDNEQFF.

This clone occurred a few times. V gene TRBV6-1 combines with J gene TRBJ2-7; TRBD2 matches at 7 bases. Germline CDR1 is MNHNS and CDR2 is SASEGT. The CDR3 runs 12 residues. The CDR3 protein is CVVSGGPYEQYF. The CDR3 DNA reads as TGTGTCGTGTCGGGAGGCCCCTACGAGCAGTACTTC.

The chain joins TRBV5-1 to TRBJ2-5, with D perhaps TRBD1 (5 bases). The germline V and J ends were trimmed by 5 bases and 2 bases, with 10 bases remaining between them. Germline CDR1 SGHRS, CDR2 YFSETQ. The CDR3 is 13 residues long. The CDR3 loop reads CASRTTAQETQYF. CDR3 sequence (DNA): TGCGCCAGCAGGACGACAGCACAAGAGACCCAGTACTTC.